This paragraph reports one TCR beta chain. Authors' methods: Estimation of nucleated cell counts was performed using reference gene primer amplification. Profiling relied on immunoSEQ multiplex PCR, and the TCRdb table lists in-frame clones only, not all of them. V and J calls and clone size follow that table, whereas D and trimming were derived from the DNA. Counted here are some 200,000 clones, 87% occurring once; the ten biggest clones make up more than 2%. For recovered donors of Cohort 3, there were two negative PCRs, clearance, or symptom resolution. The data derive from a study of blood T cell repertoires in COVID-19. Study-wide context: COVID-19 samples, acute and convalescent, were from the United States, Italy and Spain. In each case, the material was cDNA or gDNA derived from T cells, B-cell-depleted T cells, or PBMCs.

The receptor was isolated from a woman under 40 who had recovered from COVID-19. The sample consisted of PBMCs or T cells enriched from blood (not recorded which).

CDR3 protein: CASSSSGRASGEKLFF. The CDR3 DNA is TGTGCCAGCAGCTCCTCAGGGAGGGCGAGTGGTGAAAAACTGTTTTTT. The chain links TRBV7-3 to TRBJ1-4; tentatively, D is TRBD1 (5 bases). The V end lost 4 bases, the J end lost 7 bases, and 19 bases lay between the germline ends. Looked up from germline, CDR1 is SGHTA and CDR2 is FQGTGA. The CDR3 runs to 16 residues.